A selection of T cell receptor beta chains follows, all from one sample in a study of cytomegalovirus exposure and HLA in healthy donors. Libraries were prepared by immunoSEQ multiplex PCR; TCRdb keeps only in-frame clonotypes and omits some of them. The sample includes some 54,000 clones, roughly 73% of them seen just once. What was sequenced was PBMCs. Receptors were obtained from a man between 18 and 35 years old in good health and CMV-seronegative. CDR3s include the opening cysteine and the closing phenylalanine or tryptophan. D genes are given only for firm matches. Where a row states a size, it is once, few, many or the class of an expanded clone; other rows omit it.

v_gene	d_gene	j_gene	abundance	CDR3aa	CDR3nt
TRBV29-1	TRBD1	TRBJ2-5	few	CSVERTGGETQYF	TGCAGCGTTGAGCGGACAGGGGGAGAGACCCAGTACTTC
TRBV5-1	TRBD1	TRBJ2-7	few	CASSLTGGTAYEQYF	TGCGCCAGCAGCCTCACGGGTGGGACAGCCTACGAGCAGTACTTC
TRBV2	-	TRBJ1-5	few	CASSENRTPNQPQHF	TGTGCCAGCAGTGAAAACAGGACCCCCAATCAGCCCCAGCATTTT
TRBV7-6	-	TRBJ1-1	-	CASSLVPNMNTEAFF	TGTGCCAGCAGCTTAGTGCCGAACATGAACACTGAAGCTTTCTTT
TRBV29-1	TRBD1	TRBJ1-1	-	CSADRGGSTEAFF	TGCAGCGCCGACAGGGGTGGGAGCACTGAAGCTTTCTTT
TRBV7-2	-	TRBJ1-6	-	CASSLQADYNSPLHF	TGTGCCAGCAGCCTACAGGCGGACTATAATTCACCCCTCCACTTT
TRBV30	TRBD1	TRBJ1-6	once	CAWVSWDRASPLHF	TGTGCCTGGGTATCCTGGGACAGGGCTTCACCCCTCCACTTT
TRBV29-1	-	TRBJ2-3	-	CSVRGQVDTQYF	TGCAGCGTTCGAGGGCAGGTAGATACGCAGTATTTT
TRBV6-1	-	TRBJ2-7	few	CASNYDSVVGEQYF	TGTGCCAGCAACTACGACAGCGTAGTCGGCGAGCAGTACTTC
TRBV4-3	-	TRBJ2-7	few	CASSQDAASSYEQYF	TGCGCCAGCAGCCAAGACGCGGCTAGCTCCTACGAGCAGTACTTC
TRBV9	-	TRBJ1-2	-	CASTPGGSGDGYTF	TGTGCCAGCACTCCGGGGGGGTCTGGGGATGGCTACACCTTC
TRBV29-1	TRBD2	TRBJ2-5	-	CSVETGLAGGPAQETQYF	TGCAGCGTTGAAACCGGACTAGCGGGAGGGCCCGCCCAAGAGACCCAGTACTTC
TRBV15	-	TRBJ1-1	-	CATTDGPPGNTEAFF	TGTGCCACCACCGATGGCCCCCCGGGGAACACTGAAGCTTTCTTT
TRBV7-8	TRBD1	TRBJ2-5	-	CASSFPRLGQGVMETQYF	TGTGCCAGCAGCTTCCCTCGCTTGGGGCAGGGGGTCATGGAGACCCAGTACTTC
TRBV29-1	TRBD1	TRBJ2-7	-	CSVVGLGQNYEQYF	TGCAGCGTTGTTGGTCTGGGACAGAACTACGAGCAGTACTTC
TRBV7-6	-	TRBJ1-2	-	CASSLLVSSGYTF	TGTGCCAGCAGCTTGCTCGTGAGTTCTGGCTACACCTTC
TRBV7-8	TRBD2	TRBJ2-7	-	CASSLTSGALYEQYF	TGTGCCAGCAGCCTAACTAGCGGAGCCCTTTACGAGCAGTACTTC
TRBV2	TRBD1	TRBJ1-6	few	CASSEQTGFGSPLHF	TGTGCCAGCAGTGAACAGACAGGGTTCGGTTCACCCCTCCACTTT
TRBV11-2	TRBD2	TRBJ2-5	-	CASSWGLLQETQYF	TGTGCCAGCAGCTGGGGACTACTACAAGAGACCCAGTACTTC
TRBV11-2	TRBD1	TRBJ2-7	-	CASSPGQGSYEQYF	TGTGCCAGCAGCCCGGGACAGGGCTCCTACGAGCAGTACTTC
TRBV6-6	-	TRBJ2-7	-	CASTSSTEQYF	TGTGCCAGCACCTCTAGTACCGAGCAGTACTTC
TRBV9	-	TRBJ1-2	-	CASFGGESYGYTF	TGTGCCAGCTTCGGAGGGGAAAGCTATGGCTACACCTTC
TRBV6-5	TRBD2	TRBJ2-1	-	CATIAGTSGRGEQFF	TGTGCCACCATTGCCGGGACTAGCGGGAGAGGCGAGCAGTTCTTC
TRBV27	TRBD1	TRBJ1-1	-	CASSVRDRGQTEAFF	TGTGCCAGCAGCGTCCGGGACAGGGGGCAAACTGAAGCTTTCTTT
TRBV18	-	TRBJ2-7	-	CASSPRPGSYEQYF	TGTGCCAGCTCACCACGGCCAGGATCATACGAGCAGTACTTC
TRBV10-3	-	TRBJ2-1	-	CAISFELSSSEQFF	TGTGCCATCAGCTTCGAATTAAGCTCGAGTGAGCAGTTCTTC
TRBV30	-	TRBJ1-1	-	CASKEPAGVAAFF	TGTGCCTCGAAAGAGCCAGCCGGAGTGGCAGCTTTCTTT
TRBV28	TRBD2	TRBJ2-2	-	CAIKRGSTGELFF	TGTGCCATCAAGCGGGGAAGCACCGGGGAGCTGTTTTTT
TRBV7-3	-	TRBJ2-3	-	CASSPNTDTQYF	TGTGCCAGCAGCCCCAACACAGATACGCAGTATTTT
TRBV2	TRBD1	TRBJ1-5	-	CAITDREGNQPQHF	TGTGCCATTACGGACAGGGAGGGCAATCAGCCCCAGCATTTT
TRBV29-1	-	TRBJ1-4	-	CSVESLGAREKLFF	TGCAGCGTTGAATCTCTGGGGGCGAGAGAAAAACTGTTTTTT
TRBV25-1	TRBD1	TRBJ1-1	once	CASSATGGTEAFF	TGTGCCAGCAGTGCAACAGGGGGCACTGAAGCTTTCTTT